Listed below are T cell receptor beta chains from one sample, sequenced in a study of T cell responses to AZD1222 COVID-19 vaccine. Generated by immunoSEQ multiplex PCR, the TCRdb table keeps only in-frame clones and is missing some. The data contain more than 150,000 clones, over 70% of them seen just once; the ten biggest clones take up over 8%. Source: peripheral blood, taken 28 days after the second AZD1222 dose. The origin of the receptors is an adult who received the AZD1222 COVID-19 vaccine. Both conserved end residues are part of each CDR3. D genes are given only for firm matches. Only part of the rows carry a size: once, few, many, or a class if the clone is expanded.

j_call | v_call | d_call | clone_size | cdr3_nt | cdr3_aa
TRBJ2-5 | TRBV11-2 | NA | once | TGTGCCAGCAGCCCCTCCGGGACCCTGTATACGGCCCAGTACTTC | CASSPSGTLYTAQYF
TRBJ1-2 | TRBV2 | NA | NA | TGTGCCAGCAGTCTACAGGGCCTCGGGGGTGGCTACACCTTC | CASSLQGLGGGYTF
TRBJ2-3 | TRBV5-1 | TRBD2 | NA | TGCGCCAGCAGCCCCTCCCCGGGAGGTACAGATACGCAGTATTTT | CASSPSPGGTDTQYF
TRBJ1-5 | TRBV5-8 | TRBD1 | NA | TGTGCCAGCAGCCTCGGGACAGACAATCAGCCCCAGCATTTT | CASSLGTDNQPQHF
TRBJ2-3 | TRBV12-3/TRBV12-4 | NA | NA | TGTGCCAGCAGTTTAGACGACAGGGAGGGGCAGTATTTT | CASSLDDREGQYF
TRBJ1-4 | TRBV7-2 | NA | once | TGTGCCAGCAGCTTACTGTTAGGGGGAAATGAAAAACTGTTTTTT | CASSLLLGGNEKLFF
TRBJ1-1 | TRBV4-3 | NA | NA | TGCGCCAGCAGCCAAGGGGAGACAGTGAACACTGAAGCTTTCTTT | CASSQGETVNTEAFF
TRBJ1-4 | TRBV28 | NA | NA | TGTGCCAGCAGTTTAGCGTCCACTAATGAAAAACTGTTTTTT | CASSLASTNEKLFF
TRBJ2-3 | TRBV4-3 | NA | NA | TGCGCCAGCAGCCAAGGAGTGGGCACAGATACGCAGTATTTT | CASSQGVGTDTQYF
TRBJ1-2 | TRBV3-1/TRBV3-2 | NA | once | TGTGCCAGCAGCCAAGGGGGCCTTAACTATGGCTACACCTTC | CASSQGGLNYGYTF
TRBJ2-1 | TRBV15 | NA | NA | TGTGCCACCAGAATCGACCGTGGGGTATACAATGAGCAGTTCTTC | CATRIDRGVYNEQFF
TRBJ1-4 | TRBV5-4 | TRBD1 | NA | TGTGCCAGCAGCGTGAGGACAGGGGATGAAAAACTGTTTTTT | CASSVRTGDEKLFF
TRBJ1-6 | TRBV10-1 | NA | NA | TGCGCCAGCAGTGATGAGAATTCACCCCTCCACTTT | CASSDENSPLHF
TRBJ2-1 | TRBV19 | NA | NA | TGTGCCAGCAGACGAGCGGCCCCACACAATGAGCAGTTCTTC | CASRRAAPHNEQFF
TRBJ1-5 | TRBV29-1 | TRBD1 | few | TGCAGCGTCGGACAGGGGAATCAGCCCCAGCATTTT | CSVGQGNQPQHF
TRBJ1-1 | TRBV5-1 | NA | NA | TGCGCCAGCAGCTTGGCTGGGGTAATGACTGAAGCTTTCTTT | CASSLAGVMTEAFF
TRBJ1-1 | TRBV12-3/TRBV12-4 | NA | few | TGTGCCAGCAGTCGGAGGGGGACTGAAGCTTTCTTT | CASSRRGTEAFF
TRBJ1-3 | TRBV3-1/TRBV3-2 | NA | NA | TGTGCCAGCAGCGTAGGGAGTCCTGGAAACACCATATATTTT | CASSVGSPGNTIYF
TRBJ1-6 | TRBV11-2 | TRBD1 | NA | TGTGCCAGCAGCTCGACAGGGCTTAAAAATTCACCCCTCCACTTT | CASSSTGLKNSPLHF
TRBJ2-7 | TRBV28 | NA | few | TGTGCCAGCAGTTTGGCGGGCGCGGACTCCTACGAGCAGTACTTC | CASSLAGADSYEQYF
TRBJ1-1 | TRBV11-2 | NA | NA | TGTGCCAGCAGCCCTCGGGAGGCCACTGAAGCTTTCTTT | CASSPREATEAFF
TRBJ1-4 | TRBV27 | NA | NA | TGTGCCAGCAGTTTTGCAGGGGTTACTAATGAAAAACTGTTTTTT | CASSFAGVTNEKLFF
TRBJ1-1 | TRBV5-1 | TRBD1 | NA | TGCGCCAGCAGCCGGGGACAGGGATCGGCTGAAGCTTTCTTT | CASSRGQGSAEAFF
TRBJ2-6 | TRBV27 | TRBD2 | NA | TGTGCCAGCAGCCCCAGCGGGACTGGGGCCAACGTCCTGACTTTC | CASSPSGTGANVLTF
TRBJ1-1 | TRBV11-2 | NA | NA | TGTGCCAGCAGCGTCGCCCGGGCCGGATGGAATTTCTTT | CASSVARAGWNFF
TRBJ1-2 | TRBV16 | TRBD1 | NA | TGTGCCAGCAGTCCGACAGGGGGGAACTATGGCTACACCTTC | CASSPTGGNYGYTF
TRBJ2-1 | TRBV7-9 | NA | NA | TGTGCCAGCAGCTTGATCCGGGACTGGAACAATGAGCAGTTCTTC | CASSLIRDWNNEQFF
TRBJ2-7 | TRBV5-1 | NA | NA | TGCGCCAGCAGCTTGCAGTCTAGCGCCTACTACGAGCAGTACTTC | CASSLQSSAYYEQYF
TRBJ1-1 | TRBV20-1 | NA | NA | TGCAGTTCCGTCAGAGCGTATGAAGCTTTCTTT | CSSVRAYEAFF
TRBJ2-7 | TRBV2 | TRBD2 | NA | TGTGCCAGCAGTGAGGAAGGACTAGCTCCCTACGAGCAGTACTTC | CASSEEGLAPYEQYF
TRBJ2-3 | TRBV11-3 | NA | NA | TGTGCCAGCAGCACCCAACAGGGGAGGGAAGATACGCAGTATTTT | CASSTQQGREDTQYF
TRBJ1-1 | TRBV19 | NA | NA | TGTGCCAGTAGTATGGTCCAGGGCTACACTGAAGCTTTCTTT | CASSMVQGYTEAFF
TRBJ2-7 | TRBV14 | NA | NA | TGTGCCAGCAGCCAATCTATCTACGAGCAGTACTTC | CASSQSIYEQYF
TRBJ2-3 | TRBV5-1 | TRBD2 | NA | TGCGCCAGCAGCTTGGGGCTAGCGGGAGTGGCTAGCACAGATACGCAGTATTTT | CASSLGLAGVASTDTQYF
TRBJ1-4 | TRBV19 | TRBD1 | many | TGTGCCAGCCGACAGGGGGGGTATGAAAAACTGTTTTTT | CASRQGGYEKLFF
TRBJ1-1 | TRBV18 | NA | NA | TGTGCCAGCTCAGGGAGGAACACTGAAGCTTTCTTT | CASSGRNTEAFF
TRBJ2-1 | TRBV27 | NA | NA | TGTGCCAGCAGCCTCGAGGGACCCCCCTACAATGAGCAGTTCTTC | CASSLEGPPYNEQFF
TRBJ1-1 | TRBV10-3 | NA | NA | TGTGCCATCAGTGAGCAAGGGGGCACTGAAGCTTTCTTT | CAISEQGGTEAFF
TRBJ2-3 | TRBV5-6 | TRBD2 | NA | TGTGCCAGCAGCTTGCTGACTAGCGGGAGGATCACAGATACGCAGTATTTT | CASSLLTSGRITDTQYF
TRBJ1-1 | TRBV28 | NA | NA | TGTGCCAGCACGCTATCGGGAGGGGGCACTGAAGCTTTCTTT | CASTLSGGGTEAFF
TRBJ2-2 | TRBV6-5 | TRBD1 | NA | TGTGCCAGCACTACCAGGGGGCGCCCCGGGGAGCTGTTTTTT | CASTTRGRPGELFF
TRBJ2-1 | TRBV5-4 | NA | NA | TGTGCCAGCAGCTTGGGGTATGAGCAGTTCTTC | CASSLGYEQFF